Each of the 12 T cell receptor beta chains below was sequenced from the same sample in a study of CD8 T cells in Susac syndrome. An amount of RNA that ranged from roughly 0.45 to 1 ug was reverse transcribed with random hexamers. TCRdb analysed the immunoSEQ multiplex PCR reads with MiXCR anew, one entry per CDR3 protein. The sample yields more than 80,000 distinct CDR3 sequences, less than 95% seen once. Source material: CD8+ T cells from PBMCs. Source of these receptors: a human donor with Susac syndrome.

The chain uses TRBV20-1 and TRBJ2-2; no firm D call. Trimming removed 0 bases from V and 3 bases from J, with 5 bases in between. Germline lookup yields CDR1 DFQATT and CDR2 SNEGSKA (reference sequence). The CDR3 consists of 13 residues. CDR3 sequence: CSARDPDTGELFF. In nucleotides, the CDR3 is TGCAGTGCTAGAGATCCGGACACCGGGGAGCTGTTTTTT.

The V and J genes are TRBV7-9 and TRBJ1-2; D ambiguous. Germline CDR1 is SEHNR and CDR2 is FQNEAQ (reference sequence). Trimming stripped 4 bases from V and 4 bases from J, with 10 bases between. The CDR3 totals 13 residues. The CDR3 reads CASSSLERYGYTF. Written as DNA, the CDR3 is TGTGCCAGCAGCTCGCTAGAGCGCTATGGCTACACCTTC.

The chain combines TRBV15 with TRBJ2-3; 8 positions match TRBD2. V dropped 0 bases and J dropped 1; count of bases not matched to a gene: 6. The germline CDR1 and CDR2 sequences are LNHNV and YYDKDF (reference sequence). This CDR3 is 17 amino acids long. CDR3 protein: CATSRDQQAGGTDTQYF. The CDR3 coding sequence is TGTGCCACCAGCAGAGATCAGCAAGCGGGGGGCACAGATACGCAGTATTTT.

The V gene is TRBV20-1, the J gene TRBJ1-1; D is unclear. Germline-derived CDR1 and CDR2 are DFQATT and SNEGSKA (reference sequence). The CDR3 length is 14 residues. V gave up 4 bases and J gave up 0 bases, with 12 bases separating them. The CDR3 DNA sequence: TGCAGTGCTACTAGACCGGTTTTGAACACTGAAGCTTTCTTT. Translation: CSATRPVLNTEAFF.

This rearrangement joins TRBV10-2 to TRBJ1-1; D remains unclear. CDR3 length equals 13 residues. V was cut by 4 bases and J by 4 bases, with 10 bases left in between. The germline CDR1 and CDR2 sequences are WSHSY and SAAADI. DNA of the CDR3: TGCGCCAGCAGTGGTTGGGGTCCCACTGAAGCTTTCTTT. Translation gives CASSGWGPTEAFF.

The chain carries TRBV7-2 and TRBJ2-2; 9 nucleotides match TRBD2. This CDR3 contains 16 residues. Trimming cost V 10 bases and J 0 bases; bases outside gene matches: 9. Germline CDR1 is SGHTA and CDR2 is FQGNSA. This CDR3 reads CAILSSGGTNTGELFF. The CDR3 nucleotides are TGTGCCATTCTATCAAGCGGGGGGACGAACACCGGGGAGCTGTTTTTT.

The chain has TRBV14 and TRBJ2-7; TRBD2 aligns across 15 bases. Germline loops: CDR1 SGHDN, CDR2 FVKESK. V dropped 4 bases and J dropped 0; count of bases not matched to a gene: 7. The length of the CDR3 is 18 residues. The CDR3 is CASSPRTSGGAFSYEQYF. CDR3 DNA sequence: TGTGCCAGCAGCCCAAGGACTAGCGGGGGGGCATTCTCCTACGAGCAGTACTTC.

This chain uses TRBV10-3 with TRBJ2-3; no clear D. CDR1 ENHRY and CDR2 SYGVKD come from the germline V gene. Trimming stripped 6 bases from V and 0 bases from J, with 7 bases between. The CDR3 runs to 13 residues. DNA of the CDR3: TGTGCCATCAGCCCGACAAGCACAGATACGCAGTATTTT. It codes for CAISPTSTDTQYF.

The V gene is TRBV18, the J gene TRBJ1-5; D possibly corresponds to TRBD1 (6 bases). The V gene's germline CDR1 is KGHSH and CDR2 LQKENI. Deletions cut 3 bases from V and 0 bases from J, with 9 bases between. CDR3 size: 15 residues. The CDR3 DNA follows: TGTGCCAGCTCACCGGTGGACAGTAGCAATCAGCCCCAGCATTTT. Amino acid sequence: CASSPVDSSNQPQHF.

V and J are TRBV14 and TRBJ1-6, with D possibly TRBD1 on 6 matching bases. Germline V CDR1 and CDR2: SGHDN, FVKESK. V was shortened by 2 bases and J by 10 bases, with 9 bases between the two germline ends. CDR3 length: 13 residues. The chain's CDR3 is CASSQQDSSPLHF. In DNA, the CDR3 is TGTGCCAGCAGCCAACAGGACAGCTCACCCCTCCACTTT.

The J gene is TRBJ2-4, the V gene TRBV20-1; weak D call: TRBD1 (7 bases). Germline V CDR1 and CDR2: DFQATT, SNEGSKA (reference sequence). V was cut by 5 bases and J by 6 bases, with 29 bases left in between. This CDR3 has 18 residues. In nucleotides, the CDR3 is TGCAGTGCTCTTCCAGGGACAGAGGGACTGGACATCTCAAACATTCAGTACTTC. It encodes CSALPGTEGLDISNIQYF.

This clonotype was found once. V and J are TRBV9 and TRBJ1-1; D gene ambiguous. This CDR3 has 13 amino acids. Trimming pared 1 base from V and 8 bases from J, leaving 12 bases between. Germline lookup yields CDR1 SGDLS and CDR2 YYNGEE. As DNA, the CDR3 is TGTGCCAGCAGCGTAAAAGATCTAACCGAAGCTTTCTTT. Residues: CASSVKDLTEAFF.